The clone carrying this T cell receptor beta chain has only a few counts. The antigen is not known. The sample comes from a study of blood T cells in healthy people across ages. Findings and caveats of the study: Both naive CD4+ cell counts and diversity were greater in long-lived donors than in aged donors.

PBMCs were isolated at a quantity of at least 7 million per sample. A second about 6 to 12 cycle PCR used barcoded and J-beta primers. TCRdb used MiXCR to reprocess the 5' RACE reads, holding one entry per CDR3 protein. Counted here are around 900,000 distinct CDR3 sequences, 45% to 60% occurring once; the ten biggest clones make up about 20%. The CDR3 has 14 residues. Trimming took off 2 bases at V and 2 bases at J, with 7 bases between the two ends. CDR1 is SQVTM, CDR2 ANQGSEA, per germline. This receptor was identified in a woman aged 55-69 years in good health. Material for sequencing was blood. The gene calls are TRBV29-1 and TRBJ2-6, with no clear D. CDR3 protein: CSVELTTGANVLTF. CDR3 nucleotide sequence: TGCAGCGTTGAACTAACTACTGGGGCCAACGTCCTGACTTTC.